The clone carrying this T cell receptor beta chain has more than one count but fewer than ten. Its antigen is undetermined. These data belong to a study of Graves' ophthalmopathy and Graves' hyperthyroidism. Overall study results and limits: Blood was where most expanded thyroid clonotypes above 0.001 frequency also turned up. The model predicted progression of ophthalmopathy with a sensitivity of roughly 69%, and its specificity was about 76%.

Per the germline V gene, CDR1 is SGHRS and CDR2 is YFSETQ. V lost 5 bases and J lost 4, with 18 bases in between. CDR3 length: 16 residues. TCR beta CDR3 amplification used RNA transcripts. HTBI primers served in a first-round RT-PCR, which a second-round multiplex PCR followed. TCRdb processed the multiplex PCR reads anew with MiXCR; each CDR3 protein has one entry. The sample lists more than 300,000 distinct CDR3 sequences; roughly 14% were seen once. Hyperthyroidism was new, under 2 months, in patients aged 18 to 65. Sequencing was carried out using peripheral blood. This chain links TRBV5-1 with TRBJ2-2; D not certain. The receptor comes from a woman under 30 with stable Graves' hyperthyroidism. CDR3 DNA sequence: TGCGCCAGCAGATATCTAGGCCGAACGGGCACCGGGGAGCTGTTTTTT. Residues: CASRYLGRTGTGELFF.